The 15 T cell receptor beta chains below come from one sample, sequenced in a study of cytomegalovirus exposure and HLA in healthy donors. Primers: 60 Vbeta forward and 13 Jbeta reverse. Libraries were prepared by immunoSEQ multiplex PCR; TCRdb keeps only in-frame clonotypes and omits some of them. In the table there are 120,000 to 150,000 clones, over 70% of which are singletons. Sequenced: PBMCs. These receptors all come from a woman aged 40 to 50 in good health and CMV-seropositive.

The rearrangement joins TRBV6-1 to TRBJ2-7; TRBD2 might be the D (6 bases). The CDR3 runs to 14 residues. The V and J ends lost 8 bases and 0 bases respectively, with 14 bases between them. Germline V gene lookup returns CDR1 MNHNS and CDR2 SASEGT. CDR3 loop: CASVRDSNSYEQYF. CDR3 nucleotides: TGTGCCAGCGTTCGGGACTCCAACTCCTACGAGCAGTACTTC.

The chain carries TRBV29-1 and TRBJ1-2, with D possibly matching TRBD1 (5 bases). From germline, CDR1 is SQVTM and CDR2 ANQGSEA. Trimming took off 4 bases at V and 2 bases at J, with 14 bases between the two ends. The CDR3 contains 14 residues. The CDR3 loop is CSVVSNGHNYGYTF. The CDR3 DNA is TGCAGCGTTGTTTCAAACGGACACAACTATGGCTACACCTTC.

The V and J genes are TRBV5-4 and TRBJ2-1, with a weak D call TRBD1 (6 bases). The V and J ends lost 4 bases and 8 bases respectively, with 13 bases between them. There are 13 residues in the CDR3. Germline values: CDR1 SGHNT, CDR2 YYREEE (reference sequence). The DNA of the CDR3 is TGTGCCAGCAGCGCCTCACAGGGTTATGAGCAGTTCTTC. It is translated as CASSASQGYEQFF.

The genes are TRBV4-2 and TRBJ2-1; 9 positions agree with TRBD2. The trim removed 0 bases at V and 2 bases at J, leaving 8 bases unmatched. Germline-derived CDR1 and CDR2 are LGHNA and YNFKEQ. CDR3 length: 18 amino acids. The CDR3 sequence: CASSQENGGGGAYNEQFF. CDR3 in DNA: TGTGCCAGCAGCCAAGAAAACGGCGGCGGGGGGGCCTACAATGAGCAGTTCTTC.

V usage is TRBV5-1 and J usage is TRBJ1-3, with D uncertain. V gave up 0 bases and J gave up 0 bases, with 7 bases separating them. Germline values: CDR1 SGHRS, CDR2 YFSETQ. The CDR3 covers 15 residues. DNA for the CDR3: TGCGCCAGCAGCTTGGCCCCAGGCTCTGGAAACACCATATATTTT. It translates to CASSLAPGSGNTIYF.

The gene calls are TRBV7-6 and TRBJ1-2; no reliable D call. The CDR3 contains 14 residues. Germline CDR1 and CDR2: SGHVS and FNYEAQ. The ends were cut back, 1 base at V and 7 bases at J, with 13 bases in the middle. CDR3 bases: TGTGCCAGCAGCTTAGATCCGGGGATTGGTGGCTACACCTTC. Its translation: CASSLDPGIGGYTF.

The CDR3 reads CASSGSGTGIGTQYF. CDR3 DNA sequence: TGTGCCAGCAGTGGGTCCGGGACAGGGATAGGGACCCAGTACTTC. The chain combines TRBV2 with TRBJ2-5; 9 bases map to TRBD1. Germline trimming cut 4 bases from V and 7 bases from J; bases unmatched to any gene: 10. The CDR3 totals 15 residues. Germline V gene data show CDR1 as SNHLY and CDR2 as FYNNEI.

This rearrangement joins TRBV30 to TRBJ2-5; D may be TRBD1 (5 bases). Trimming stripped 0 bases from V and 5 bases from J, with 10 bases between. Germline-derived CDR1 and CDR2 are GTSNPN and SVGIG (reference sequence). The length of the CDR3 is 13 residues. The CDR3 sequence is CAWSVGVSETQYF. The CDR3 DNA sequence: TGTGCCTGGAGTGTAGGGGTTTCGGAGACCCAGTACTTC. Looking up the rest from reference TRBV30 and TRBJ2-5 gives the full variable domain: SQTIHQWPATLVQPVGSPLSLECTVEGTSNPNLYWYRQAAGRGLQLLFYSVGIGQISSEVPQNLSASRPQDRQFILSSKKLLLSDSGFYLCAWSVGVSETQYFGPGTRLLVL.

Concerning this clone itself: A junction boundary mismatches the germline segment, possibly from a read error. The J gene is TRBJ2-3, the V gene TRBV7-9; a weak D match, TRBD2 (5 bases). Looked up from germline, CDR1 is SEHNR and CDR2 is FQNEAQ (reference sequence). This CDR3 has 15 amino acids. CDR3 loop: CSSSPSGFPTDTQYF. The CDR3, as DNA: TGTTCCAGCAGCCCCTCGGGGTTCCCCACAGATACGCAGTATTTT.

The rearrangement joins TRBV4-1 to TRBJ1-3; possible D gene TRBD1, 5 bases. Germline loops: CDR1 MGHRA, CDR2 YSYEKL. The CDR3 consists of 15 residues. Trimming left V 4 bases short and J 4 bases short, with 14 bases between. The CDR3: CASSRGQGTGNTIYF. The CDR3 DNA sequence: TGCGCCAGCAGCCGCGGTCAGGGTACCGGAAACACCATATATTTT.

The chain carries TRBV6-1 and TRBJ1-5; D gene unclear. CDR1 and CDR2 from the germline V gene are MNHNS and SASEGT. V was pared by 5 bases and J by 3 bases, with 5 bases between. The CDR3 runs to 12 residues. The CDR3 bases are TGTGCCAGCAGTTCAAACAATCAGCCCCAGCATTTT. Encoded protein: CASSSNNQPQHF.

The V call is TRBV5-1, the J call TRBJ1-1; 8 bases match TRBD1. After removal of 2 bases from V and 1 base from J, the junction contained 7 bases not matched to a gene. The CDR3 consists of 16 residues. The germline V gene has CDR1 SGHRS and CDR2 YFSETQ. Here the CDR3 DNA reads TGCGCCAGCAGCTTCTTAACAGGGGGAGAGAACACTGAAGCTTTCTTT. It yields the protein CASSFLTGGENTEAFF.

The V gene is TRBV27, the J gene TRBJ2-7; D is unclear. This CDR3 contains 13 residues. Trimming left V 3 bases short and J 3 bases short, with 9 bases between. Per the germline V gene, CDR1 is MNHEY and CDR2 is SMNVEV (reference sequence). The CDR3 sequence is CASSLRSYYEQYF. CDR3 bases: TGTGCCAGCAGTTTGCGCTCCTACTACGAGCAGTACTTC.

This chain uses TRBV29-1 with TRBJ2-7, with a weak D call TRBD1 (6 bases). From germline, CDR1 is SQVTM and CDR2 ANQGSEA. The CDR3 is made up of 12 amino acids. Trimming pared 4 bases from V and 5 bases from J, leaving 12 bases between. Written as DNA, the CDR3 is TGCAGCGTTGGTACAGGGTTAAACGAGCAGTACTTC. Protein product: CSVGTGLNEQYF.

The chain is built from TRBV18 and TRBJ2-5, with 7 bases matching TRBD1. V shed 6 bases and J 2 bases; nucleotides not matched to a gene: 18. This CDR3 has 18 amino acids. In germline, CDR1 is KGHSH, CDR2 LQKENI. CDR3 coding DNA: TGTGCCAGCTCTCTTAATTGGGGACAGTCGCGGGCTCAAGAGACCCAGTACTTC. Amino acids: CASSLNWGQSRAQETQYF.